This record looks at one TCR beta chain sequence and its context. What it binds is not known. This sample is drawn from a study of OX40 agonist ivuxolimab in advanced cancers. Broader study findings: Certain nonresponding patients likewise had low normalized T-cell clonal expansion. CD8+ T cells showed, on average, more clonal expansion than CD4+ cells. Antigen specificity of clonally expanded peripheral T cells was not established. Compared with others, partial responders at 0.1-3.0 mg/kg displayed clonal expansion among the lowest.

Data came from immunoSEQ multiplex PCR; TCRdb stores just in-frame clones and leaves some out. This table has over 20,000 clones, 65% to 90% appearing once. The material sequenced was CD4+ or CD8+ T cells sorted from blood, taken in a trial of the OX40 agonist ivuxolimab. The clonotype was recovered from an adult with an advanced solid tumor such as melanoma, head and neck, liver or kidney cancer.

The CDR3 region is CASSSYRGDTEAFF. The CDR3 nucleotides are TGTGCCAGCAGTTCCTACAGGGGCGACACTGAAGCTTTCTTT. The chain combines TRBV25-1 with TRBJ1-1; 7 positions match TRBD1. CDR3 length: 14 residues. With 5 bases clipped from V and 3 bases from J, the junction kept 6 bases outside the gene matches. Germline assignment: CDR1 MGHDK and CDR2 SYGVNS. Drawing the rest from reference TRBV25-1 and TRBJ1-1, the complete variable domain is EADIYQTPRYLVIGTGKKITLECSQTMGHDKMYWYQQDPGMELHLIHYSYGVNSTEKGDLSSESTVSRIRTEHFPLTLESARPSHTSQYLCASSSYRGDTEAFFGQGTRLTVV.